This TCR beta chain is from a study of response to subunit inactivated influenza vaccine. Findings and limits, study-wide: Few additional T cells are recruited per seasonal influenza vaccination, authors suggested.

TCRdb itself ran the RT-PCR reads through MiXCR, one entry per CDR3 protein. This sample has 450,000 to 600,000 distinct CDR3 sequences, with around 8% found just once. The germline V gene encodes CDR1 SGHRS and CDR2 YFSETQ. Trimming took off 3 bases at V and 2 bases at J, with 6 bases between the two ends. The length of the CDR3 is 12 residues. About this clonotype itself: The target antigen is unknown.

This sequence was found in a man aged 50 to 69 who received an inactivated influenza vaccine. The chain carries TRBV5-1 and TRBJ2-7; no firm D call. Sequenced material: PBMCs from blood, taken about 24 months after vaccination. CDR3 sequence reads: CASSSSTYEQYF. DNA for the CDR3: TGCGCCAGCAGCTCAAGTACCTACGAGCAGTACTTC.